This entry concerns a single T cell receptor (beta chain). Trimming shortened V by 6 bases and J by 5 bases, and 13 bases separated the two germline ends. CDR1 is MNHNY and CDR2 is SVGAGI in the germline V gene (reference sequence). The length of the CDR3 is 13 residues. Generated by immunoSEQ multiplex PCR, the TCRdb table keeps only in-frame clones and is missing some. This sample yields around 24,000 clones, of which approximately 82% are seen a single time; about 24% belongs to the top ten. Specified time point: recipient sample about 28 days before transplant, after cytoreduction. These data come from a study of T cell clonotyping in hematopoietic cell transplantation.

The clonotype comes from a woman aged 60-75 years with acute myeloid leukemia. Some clones in this sample may be carry-over from other donors' samples. The sequencing here drew on peripheral blood mononuclear cells, taken before stem cell transplant. The rearrangement uses TRBV6-6 and TRBJ1-2; the D gene is possibly TRBD1 (6 bases). CDR3 loop: CASSPQGPYGYTF. In DNA form, the CDR3 reads TGTGCCAGCAGCCCACAGGGCCCTTATGGCTACACCTTC.